A selection of T cell receptor beta chains follows, all from one sample in a study of OX40 agonist ivuxolimab in advanced cancers. Assay used: immunoSEQ multiplex PCR; TCRdb lists only in-frame clones, some missing. The table includes roughly 49,000 clones, under 90% detected once. This sample comprised CD4+ or CD8+ T cells sorted from blood, obtained in a trial of the OX40 agonist ivuxolimab. These receptor sequences come from an adult with an advanced solid tumor such as melanoma, head and neck, liver or kidney cancer. Each CDR3 is given with its conserved first and last residue. Fields, in order: V gene, clone size, J gene, D gene, CDR3 protein, CDR3 DNA. The D gene is left open where the match is weak. A clone size is listed for some rows: how often the clone was seen (once, few, many), or a class if it is expanded.

TRBV5-1	.	TRBJ2-1	TRBD2	CASSLVASGGAGNEQFF	TGCGCCAGCAGCTTGGTGGCTAGCGGGGGGGCCGGGAATGAGCAGTTCTTC
TRBV19	.	TRBJ2-3	.	CASSGITDTQYF	TGTGCCAGTAGCGGAATCACAGATACGCAGTATTTT
TRBV19	.	TRBJ2-1	TRBD2	CASMPQFLAGGPGNEQFF	TGTGCCAGTATGCCCCAATTCCTAGCGGGAGGCCCGGGGAATGAGCAGTTCTTC
TRBV7-9	.	TRBJ2-1	TRBD2	CASSSLAGGYNEQFF	TGTGCCAGCAGCTCCCTAGCGGGGGGGTACAATGAGCAGTTCTTC
TRBV7-9	.	TRBJ2-2	.	CASSFGGGELFF	TGTGCCAGCAGCTTCGGAGGCGGGGAGCTGTTTTTT
TRBV14	.	TRBJ1-5	TRBD1	CASSQENRGQDDSNQPQHF	TGTGCCAGCAGCCAAGAAAACAGGGGGCAGGACGACAGCAATCAGCCCCAGCATTTT
TRBV11-2	.	TRBJ1-3	.	CASCETAFSGNTIYF	TGTGCCAGCTGCGAGACAGCCTTCTCTGGAAACACCATATATTTT
TRBV9	.	TRBJ1-1	TRBD1	CASSTGQGSTEAFF	TGTGCCAGCAGCACCGGACAGGGTTCCACTGAAGCTTTCTTT
TRBV5-1	.	TRBJ2-1	TRBD2	CASSWGLAGGEGSYNEQFF	TGCGCCAGCAGCTGGGGCCTAGCGGGGGGCGAAGGGTCCTACAATGAGCAGTTCTTC
TRBV7-8	once	TRBJ1-2	TRBD1	CASSLEGTELNYGYTF	TGTGCCAGCAGCTTAGAGGGGACAGAGCTTAACTATGGCTACACCTTC
TRBV2	.	TRBJ2-7	TRBD2	CASSEGTSGTSSYEQYF	TGTGCCAGCAGTGAAGGGACTAGCGGGACAAGCTCCTACGAGCAGTACTTC
TRBV2	.	TRBJ2-1	TRBD2	CASSRERGGYNEQFF	TGTGCCAGCAGCCGGGAGCGGGGGGGCTACAATGAGCAGTTCTTC
TRBV28	.	TRBJ1-5	.	CASSLVLPEGRSNQPQHF	TGTGCCAGCAGTTTAGTACTCCCGGAGGGAAGAAGCAATCAGCCCCAGCATTTT
TRBV6-5	.	TRBJ1-5	.	CASSYGLGDQPQHF	TGTGCCAGCAGTTACGGACTGGGGGATCAGCCCCAGCATTTT
TRBV6-5	few	TRBJ1-1	TRBD1	CASRYDREDTEAFF	TGTGCCAGCAGATACGACAGGGAAGACACTGAAGCTTTCTTT
TRBV9	.	TRBJ2-1	.	CASSVAGAEYNEQFF	TGTGCCAGCAGCGTCGCGGGGGCAGAGTACAATGAGCAGTTCTTC
TRBV27	.	TRBJ2-5	.	CASKRADLYHETQYF	TGTGCCAGCAAGAGGGCAGATTTGTACCATGAGACCCAGTACTTC
TRBV29-1	.	TRBJ2-1	.	CSVEWRFLDNEQFF	TGCAGCGTTGAATGGAGGTTCTTAGACAATGAGCAGTTCTTC
TRBV28	once	TRBJ1-5	.	CASSRVVHSNQPQHF	TGTGCCAGCAGCAGAGTAGTACATAGCAATCAGCCCCAGCATTTT
TRBV29-1	once	TRBJ1-2	.	CSVEGDNYGYTF	TGCAGCGTTGAGGGGGATAACTATGGCTACACCTTC
TRBV11-2	.	TRBJ2-2	.	CASTGLGGELFF	TGTGCCAGCACCGGTTTAGGAGGGGAGCTGTTTTTT
TRBV27	.	TRBJ2-6	.	CATQTGANVLTF	TGTGCCACCCAAACTGGGGCCAACGTCCTGACTTTC
TRBV6-6	.	TRBJ2-3	.	CASSYGPDTQYF	TGTGCCAGCAGTTACGGGCCAGATACGCAGTATTTT
TRBV7-9	.	TRBJ1-2	.	CASSLDSLYGYTF	TGTGCCAGCAGCTTGGACAGCCTCTATGGCTACACCTTC
TRBV9	.	TRBJ1-4	.	CASSPPGGADEKLFF	TGTGCCAGCAGCCCCCCGGGGGGCGCGGATGAAAAACTGTTTTTT
TRBV28	.	TRBJ1-1	.	CASSSGGRRAFF	TGTGCCAGCAGTTCTGGGGGCCGACGAGCTTTCTTT
TRBV28	.	TRBJ1-2	TRBD1	CASSLFSGGHGYTF	TGTGCCAGCAGTTTATTTTCAGGGGGCCATGGCTACACCTTC